The clone carrying this TCR beta chain was observed a few times. This sample was included in a study of blood T cell repertoires in COVID-19. The CDR3 is 15 amino acids. V shed 3 bases and J shed 2 bases, with 11 bases lying between them. The germline CDR1 and CDR2 sequences are GTSNPN and SVGIG (reference sequence). Measured with immunoSEQ multiplex PCR; TCRdb has only the in-frame clones, and not every one. The sample comprises some 250,000 clones, roughly 93% of which are singletons, and approximately 2.4% rests with the top ten. Sequenced input: PBMCs or T cells enriched from blood (not recorded which). The receptor comes from a woman in her thirties or forties with acute COVID-19. The rearrangement links TRBV30 to TRBJ2-6; D unclear. The CDR3, as DNA: TGTGCCTGGAGACAGAGACCCCCTGGGGCCAACGTCCTGACTTTC. Translating gives CAWRQRPPGANVLTF.